Included here is one TCR beta chain sequence, with context. The antigen is unknown. This sample is part of a study of T cell responses to AZD1222 COVID-19 vaccine. Trimming pared 1 base from V and 3 bases from J, leaving 18 bases between. Germline-derived CDR1 and CDR2 are SEHNR and FQNEAQ (reference sequence). The CDR3 spans 17 residues. The table came from immunoSEQ multiplex PCR; TCRdb's copy has only in-frame clones and leaves some out. The sample has over 70,000 clones, 85% seen once. Study conclusions and caveats: None of the repertoires were sampled until the peak T cell response had passed.

The source of this sequence is an adult in good health. The rearrangement links TRBV7-9 to TRBJ2-5; D perhaps matches TRBD2 (6 bases). This specimen consisted of peripheral blood, obtained on day 0 of AZD1222 vaccination. In DNA, the CDR3 is TGTGCCAGCAGCTTAGGGGGTCCCGGGGGTTTAGAAGAGACCCAGTACTTC. It translates to CASSLGGPGGLEETQYF.